This entry features one T cell receptor (beta chain) sequence. This sample is part of a study of blood T cells in healthy people across ages. Germline loops: CDR1 SGHAT, CDR2 FQDESV (reference sequence). The CDR3 spans 13 residues. The V end was cut by 5 bases, the J end by 1 base, with 8 bases between. Together with a sample-barcoded 5' primer, a J-beta primer mix was included in a second PCR lasting roughly 6 to 12 cycles. Each CDR3 protein gets one entry after TCRdb re-called the 5' RACE reads with MiXCR. The sample lists about 1.8 million distinct CDR3 sequences; roughly 49% were seen once. Material for sequencing was blood. This clonotype was obtained from a woman in her forties in good health. The genes are TRBV11-1 and TRBJ1-2; no clear D gene. The CDR3 nucleotides are TGTGCCAGCAGCACAAATGTTAACTATGGCTACACCTTC. It translates to CASSTNVNYGYTF.